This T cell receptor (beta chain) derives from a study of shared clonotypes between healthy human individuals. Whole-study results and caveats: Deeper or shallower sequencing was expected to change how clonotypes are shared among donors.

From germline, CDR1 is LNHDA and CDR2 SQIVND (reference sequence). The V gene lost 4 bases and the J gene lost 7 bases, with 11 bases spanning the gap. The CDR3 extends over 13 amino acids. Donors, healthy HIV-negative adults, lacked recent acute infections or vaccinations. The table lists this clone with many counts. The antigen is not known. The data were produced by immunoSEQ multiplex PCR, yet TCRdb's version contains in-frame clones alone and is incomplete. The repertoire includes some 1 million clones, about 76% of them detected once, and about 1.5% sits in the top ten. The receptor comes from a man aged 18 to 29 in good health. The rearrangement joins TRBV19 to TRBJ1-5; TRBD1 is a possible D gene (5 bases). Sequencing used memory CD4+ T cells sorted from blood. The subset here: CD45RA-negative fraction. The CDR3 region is CASSSQGGQPQHF. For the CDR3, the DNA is TGTGCCAGTAGTAGCCAGGGCGGACAGCCCCAGCATTTT.